Listed here is a single TCR beta chain. Its antigen is not yet known. No base quality values were provided; no much bigger clone lies one nucleotide off. In light of the paper, this sample's treatment or condition label describes: in vitro stimulation with specific CMV peptide epitopes to enrich CMV-specific T cells. From its cysteine to its phenylalanine, the CDR3 spans 17 amino acids. The sequence is cut down to CDR3 DNA, 51 bases in frame from base 1. Cut back by 2 bases and 6 bases, the V and J ends lie 19 bases apart. The germline V gene supplies CDR1 MNHEY and CDR2 SVGEGT. This entry belongs to a study of T cell repertoires in cytomegalovirus infection (dated by TCRdb to the late 2010s). Turning to the overall study: Recently identified HLA-C-restricted CMV epitopes, whose presentation resists viral immunomodulation, were targeted by peptide stimulations together with well-studied HLA-B-restricted epitopes. Donor HLA type was relevant to the analysis, as public TCR beta signatures indicated carriage of CMV infection together with the matching HLA type.

Overall results and qualifications from the work: Cumulative frequency of public TCR beta family members discriminated carriers of CMV infection plus the relevant HLA type in this cohort and an independent approximately 340-donor cohort. The ex vivo response was dominated by HLA-C-restricted CMV-specific TCR beta clonotypes, and the single most frequent clonotype in two of eight donors was supplied by these HLA-C-restricted clonotypes.

Reads for this sample came from an Illumina HiSeq 1500. In TCRdb, the public reads were trimmed at Q25 with fastp and aligned with MiXCR, with productive beta chains retained. Each record represents a unique CDR3 protein, reported with the most common genes and DNA among its rows. The sample has approximately 910,000 distinct CDR3 sequences on record, roughly 30% of them singletons. Over 11% of the sample rests with the top ten. This clonotype was obtained from a human donor in good health (CMV status not recorded). Some clones in this sample may be carry-over from other donors' samples. The specimen was cultured CD8+ T cells from PBMCs, collected from culture after CMV antigen stimulation. The chain uses TRBV6-2 or TRBV6-3 and TRBJ2-2, and TRBD1 may be the D gene, going by 5 matching bases. At the DNA level, the sequence is TGTGCCAGCAGTTACGACGACCCGGCAGGGATCGCCGGGGAGCTGTTTTTT. Translated, it reads CASSYDDPAGIAGELFF.